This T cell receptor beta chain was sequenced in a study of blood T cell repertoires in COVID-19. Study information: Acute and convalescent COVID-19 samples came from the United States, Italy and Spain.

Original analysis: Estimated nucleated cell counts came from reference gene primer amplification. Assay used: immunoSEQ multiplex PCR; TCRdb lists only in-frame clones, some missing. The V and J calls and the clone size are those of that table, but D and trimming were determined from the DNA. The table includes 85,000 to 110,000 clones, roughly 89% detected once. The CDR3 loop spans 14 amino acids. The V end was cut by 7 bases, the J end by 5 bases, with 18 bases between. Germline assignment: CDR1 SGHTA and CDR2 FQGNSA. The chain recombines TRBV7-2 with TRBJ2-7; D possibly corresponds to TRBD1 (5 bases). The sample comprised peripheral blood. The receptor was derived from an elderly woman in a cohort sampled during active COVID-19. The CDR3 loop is CASNPIAGNHEQYF. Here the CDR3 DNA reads TGTGCCAGCAACCCAATAGCAGGGAACCACGAGCAGTACTTC.